This T cell receptor beta chain came from a study of T cells after yellow fever vaccination. Using its own MiXCR run on the 5' RACE reads, TCRdb lists one record per CDR3 protein. The sample lists 500,000 to 650,000 distinct CDR3 sequences, less than 20% occurring once. The CDR3 runs 14 residues. Germline V gene data show CDR1 as SGHRS and CDR2 as YFSETQ. Trimming left V 2 bases short and J 2 bases short, with 11 bases between. This clonotype was picked up a small number of times. The clonotype originates from a man between 18 and 35 years old who received the YFV17D yellow fever vaccine. The chain employs TRBV5-1 and TRBJ2-7, with D perhaps TRBD1 (5 bases). The sample in question was PBMCs, obtained about 5 days after the first yellow fever vaccination. The CDR3 is CASSFTTDTYEQYF. The CDR3 DNA sequence: TGCGCCAGCAGCTTCACGACAGACACCTACGAGCAGTACTTC.